These 17 T cell receptor beta chains originate from one sample sequenced in a study of cytomegalovirus exposure and HLA in healthy donors. 60 Vbeta and 13 Jbeta primers were used in PCR. Data came from immunoSEQ multiplex PCR; TCRdb stores just in-frame clones and leaves some out. The repertoire holds about 180,000 clones, approximately 82% seen once, with 2.2% in the top ten. The sequenced material came from PBMCs. The receptor source for this set is a woman between 25 and 40 years old in good health and CMV-seronegative.

CDR3 protein: CASNLAGYEQYF. The CDR3 nucleotides read TGTGCCAGCAATCTGGCAGGGTACGAGCAGTACTTC. The chain has TRBV5-6 and TRBJ2-7; D is possibly TRBD1 (5 bases). The germline gives CDR1 SGHDT, CDR2 YYEEEE. Trimming removed 6 bases at V and 4 bases at J, with 11 bases between. This CDR3 has 12 amino acids.

The chain links TRBV19 to TRBJ2-1, with 7 bases fitting TRBD1. The CDR3 is made up of 13 amino acids. From germline, CDR1 is LNHDA and CDR2 SQIVND (reference sequence). V trimming: 5 bases; J trimming: 12 bases; junction bases outside the gene matches: 10. The CDR3 DNA reads TGTGCCAGTAGTGGGACAGACCGACTCCGGCAGTTCTTC. Protein sequence: CASSGTDRLRQFF.

V is TRBV10-3 and J is TRBJ2-7; 8 bases fit TRBD2. After removal of 5 bases from V and 3 bases from J, the junction contained 3 bases not matched to a gene. Per germline, CDR1 ENHRY and CDR2 SYGVKD. CDR3 size: 13 residues. Here the CDR3 reads CAISTGGGYEQYF. The CDR3 bases are TGTGCCATCAGTACGGGGGGGGGCTACGAGCAGTACTTC.

The chain employs TRBV7-8 and TRBJ2-7; 9 bases fit TRBD2. The V gene's germline CDR1 is SGHVS and CDR2 FQNEAQ. V was clipped by 4 bases and J by 3 bases; unmatched bases: 4. This CDR3 comprises 14 residues. The CDR3 reads CASSSRAGGYEQYF. CDR3 in DNA: TGTGCCAGCAGCTCAAGAGCGGGAGGCTACGAGCAGTACTTC. Combining the CDR3 with reference TRBV7-8 and TRBJ2-7 gives the whole variable domain GAGVSQSPRYKVAKRGQDVALRCDPISGHVSLFWYQQALGQGPEFLTYFQNEAQLDKSGLPSDRFFAERPEGSVSTLKIQRTQQEDSAVYLCASSSRAGGYEQYFGPGTRLTVT.

Concerning this clone itself: Other DNA variants within this sample encode the same CDR3. This rearrangement joins TRBV18 to TRBJ2-7, with D unclear. Trimming cost V 3 bases and J 0 bases, with 3 bases left between them. The CDR3 covers 12 residues. Germline CDR1 reads KGHSH; CDR2 reads LQKENI. This CDR3 is CASSPSSYEQYF. The CDR3 nucleotides read TGTGCCAGCTCACCGAGCTCCTACGAGCAGTACTTC.

The chain uses TRBV7-8 and TRBJ1-5; D unresolved. CDR1 and CDR2 from the germline V gene are SGHVS and FQNEAQ. V gave up 6 bases and J gave up 2 bases, with 11 bases separating them. The CDR3 length is 14 residues. CDR3 region: CASSRFSGNQPQHF. CDR3 nucleotides: TGTGCCAGCAGTCGGTTTTCTGGCAATCAGCCCCAGCATTTT. Based on the CDR3 plus reference TRBV7-8 and TRBJ1-5, the full variable domain is GAGVSQSPRYKVAKRGQDVALRCDPISGHVSLFWYQQALGQGPEFLTYFQNEAQLDKSGLPSDRFFAERPEGSVSTLKIQRTQQEDSAVYLCASSRFSGNQPQHFGDGTRLSIL.

The count of this clone is one. This chain uses TRBV27 with TRBJ2-3; D call uncertain. The CDR3 runs to 13 residues. V was clipped by 5 bases and J by 0 bases, with 6 bases between them. Germline assignment: CDR1 MNHEY and CDR2 SMNVEV (reference sequence). CDR3 loop: CASSPSSTDTQYF. Here the CDR3 DNA reads TGTGCCAGCAGTCCCTCTAGCACAGATACGCAGTATTTT.

This clone has just a few counts. An end of the junction differs from the germline gene, which may be a read error. The rearrangement joins TRBV6-6 to TRBJ1-5, with 7 bases identical to TRBD1. Germline CDR1 and CDR2: MNHNY and SVGAGI (reference sequence). This CDR3 is 15 amino acids long. This chain's CDR3 is CASTYSQGVNQPQHF. The CDR3 bases are TGTGCCAGCACTTACAGTCAGGGGGTCAATCAGCCCCAGCATTTT.

The chain links TRBV6-5 to TRBJ1-4; 10 nucleotides line up with TRBD1. CDR1 and CDR2 from the germline V gene are MNHEY and SVGAGI. CDR3 size: 16 residues. V shed 4 bases, J shed 8 bases, and the junction held 10 bases outside the gene matches. The CDR3 DNA reads TGTGCCAGCAGTTTGACTGGACAGGGGGTATGGGAAAAACTGTTTTTT. Its translation: CASSLTGQGVWEKLFF.

The chain joins TRBV6-1 to TRBJ2-5, with D perhaps matching TRBD1 (6 bases). The germline V and J ends were trimmed by 6 bases and 0 bases, with 14 bases remaining between them. Per the germline V gene, CDR1 is MNHNS and CDR2 is SASEGT. CDR3 length: 15 residues. The CDR3 loop is CASSRDKTYQETQYF. The CDR3 bases are TGTGCCAGCAGCCGGGACAAAACGTACCAAGAGACCCAGTACTTC.

This clone was observed once. This sequence joins TRBV10-1 and TRBJ1-6; D unresolved. The CDR3 is made up of 13 amino acids. Per germline, CDR1 WNHNN and CDR2 SYGVQD (reference sequence). Deletions cut 2 bases from V and 10 bases from J, with 9 bases between. The CDR3 spells CASSEAEDSPLHF. The CDR3 nucleotides are TGCGCCAGCAGTGAGGCGGAAGACTCACCCCTCCACTTT.

This clone was found a few times. This CDR3 reads CASSLTGQGYPGEKLFF. The CDR3 DNA reads TGTGCCAGCAGCCTAACGGGACAGGGGTACCCGGGTGAAAAACTGTTTTTT. The chain joins TRBV27 to TRBJ1-4, with TRBD1 identical over 10 bases. The CDR3 covers 17 residues. Germline CDR1 reads MNHEY; CDR2 reads SMNVEV (reference sequence). The V segment lost 6 bases and the J segment 7 bases; nucleotides outside the gene matches: 14.

V usage is TRBV7-9 and J usage is TRBJ2-7; 13 bases are shared with TRBD2. V was clipped by 2 bases and J by 4 bases; unmatched bases: 2. The length of the CDR3 is 15 residues. CDR1 is SEHNR and CDR2 is FQNEAQ in the germline V gene (reference sequence). The CDR3 loop is CASSLTSGGGYEQYF. CDR3 bases: TGTGCCAGCAGCTTAACTAGCGGGGGGGGTTACGAGCAGTACTTC.

This chain links TRBV2 with TRBJ1-5, with a possible D match to TRBD1 (6 bases). The length of the CDR3 is 15 residues. Trimming cost V 4 bases and J 7 bases, with 17 bases left between them. CDR1 is SNHLY and CDR2 is FYNNEI in the germline V gene. In DNA form, the CDR3 reads TGTGCCAGCAGTGTGGGGGGGCTGGTTGGACAGCCCCAGCATTTT. This translates into CASSVGGLVGQPQHF.

V and J are TRBV7-9 and TRBJ1-2; perhaps TRBD1 as D (6 bases). The length of the CDR3 is 15 residues. Germline V lookup: CDR1 SEHNR, CDR2 FQNEAQ (reference sequence). Between the trimmed V and J ends, which lost 0 bases and 2 bases, there was a span of 10 bases. The CDR3 DNA sequence: TGTGCCAGCAGCTTAGCAGACAGGCCCAACTATGGCTACACCTTC. Translating it yields CASSLADRPNYGYTF.

The V and J genes are TRBV7-9 and TRBJ2-5, with 9 bases aligning to TRBD1. The CDR3 runs to 15 residues. Germline V lookup: CDR1 SEHNR, CDR2 FQNEAQ (reference sequence). Germline trimming cut 5 bases from V and 1 base from J; bases unmatched to any gene: 5. The CDR3 DNA is TGTGCCAGCAGCCGCGGGACAGGGAGCCAAGAGACCCAGTACTTC. This translates into CASSRGTGSQETQYF.

The rearrangement joins TRBV28 to TRBJ2-5; possibly TRBD1 for D (5 bases). The germline CDR1 and CDR2 sequences are MDHEN and SYDVKM. This CDR3 spans 14 amino acids. With 2 bases removed from V and 1 base from J, the gap between germline ends came to 8 bases. The CDR3 DNA reads as TGTGCCAGCAGTTTAGGGGCAGCCCAAGAGACCCAGTACTTC. This sequence encodes CASSLGAAQETQYF.